This paragraph reports one TCR beta chain. The antigen remains unidentified. Trimming cost V 4 bases and J 2 bases, with 10 bases left between them. This CDR3 is built from 14 residues. Germline V gene lookup returns CDR1 SGHRS and CDR2 YFSETQ. This sample is drawn from a study of cytomegalovirus exposure and HLA in healthy donors. Findings of the study overall: Association of a missense DCLRE1C variant with TCR beta V- and J-gene trimming was reported in a later analysis.

PCR amplification relied on 60 Vbeta primers (plus 13 Jbeta primers). Generated by immunoSEQ multiplex PCR, the TCRdb table keeps only in-frame clones and is missing some. Of roughly 160,000 clones in the sample, roughly three quarters were seen once. The genes are TRBV5-1 and TRBJ1-3, with no clear D. The material sequenced was PBMCs. The origin of this receptor is a man between 18 and 29 years old in good health and CMV-seropositive. CDR3: CASSPQVTGNTIYF. CDR3 sequence (DNA): TGCGCCAGCAGCCCCCAGGTCACTGGAAACACCATATATTTT. Supplemented by reference TRBV5-1 and TRBJ1-3, the full variable domain reads KAGVTQTPRYLIKTRGQQVTLSCSPISGHRSVSWYQQTPGQGLQFLFEYFSETQRNKGNFPGRFSGRQFSNSRSEMNVSTLELGDSALYLCASSPQVTGNTIYFGEGSWLTVV.